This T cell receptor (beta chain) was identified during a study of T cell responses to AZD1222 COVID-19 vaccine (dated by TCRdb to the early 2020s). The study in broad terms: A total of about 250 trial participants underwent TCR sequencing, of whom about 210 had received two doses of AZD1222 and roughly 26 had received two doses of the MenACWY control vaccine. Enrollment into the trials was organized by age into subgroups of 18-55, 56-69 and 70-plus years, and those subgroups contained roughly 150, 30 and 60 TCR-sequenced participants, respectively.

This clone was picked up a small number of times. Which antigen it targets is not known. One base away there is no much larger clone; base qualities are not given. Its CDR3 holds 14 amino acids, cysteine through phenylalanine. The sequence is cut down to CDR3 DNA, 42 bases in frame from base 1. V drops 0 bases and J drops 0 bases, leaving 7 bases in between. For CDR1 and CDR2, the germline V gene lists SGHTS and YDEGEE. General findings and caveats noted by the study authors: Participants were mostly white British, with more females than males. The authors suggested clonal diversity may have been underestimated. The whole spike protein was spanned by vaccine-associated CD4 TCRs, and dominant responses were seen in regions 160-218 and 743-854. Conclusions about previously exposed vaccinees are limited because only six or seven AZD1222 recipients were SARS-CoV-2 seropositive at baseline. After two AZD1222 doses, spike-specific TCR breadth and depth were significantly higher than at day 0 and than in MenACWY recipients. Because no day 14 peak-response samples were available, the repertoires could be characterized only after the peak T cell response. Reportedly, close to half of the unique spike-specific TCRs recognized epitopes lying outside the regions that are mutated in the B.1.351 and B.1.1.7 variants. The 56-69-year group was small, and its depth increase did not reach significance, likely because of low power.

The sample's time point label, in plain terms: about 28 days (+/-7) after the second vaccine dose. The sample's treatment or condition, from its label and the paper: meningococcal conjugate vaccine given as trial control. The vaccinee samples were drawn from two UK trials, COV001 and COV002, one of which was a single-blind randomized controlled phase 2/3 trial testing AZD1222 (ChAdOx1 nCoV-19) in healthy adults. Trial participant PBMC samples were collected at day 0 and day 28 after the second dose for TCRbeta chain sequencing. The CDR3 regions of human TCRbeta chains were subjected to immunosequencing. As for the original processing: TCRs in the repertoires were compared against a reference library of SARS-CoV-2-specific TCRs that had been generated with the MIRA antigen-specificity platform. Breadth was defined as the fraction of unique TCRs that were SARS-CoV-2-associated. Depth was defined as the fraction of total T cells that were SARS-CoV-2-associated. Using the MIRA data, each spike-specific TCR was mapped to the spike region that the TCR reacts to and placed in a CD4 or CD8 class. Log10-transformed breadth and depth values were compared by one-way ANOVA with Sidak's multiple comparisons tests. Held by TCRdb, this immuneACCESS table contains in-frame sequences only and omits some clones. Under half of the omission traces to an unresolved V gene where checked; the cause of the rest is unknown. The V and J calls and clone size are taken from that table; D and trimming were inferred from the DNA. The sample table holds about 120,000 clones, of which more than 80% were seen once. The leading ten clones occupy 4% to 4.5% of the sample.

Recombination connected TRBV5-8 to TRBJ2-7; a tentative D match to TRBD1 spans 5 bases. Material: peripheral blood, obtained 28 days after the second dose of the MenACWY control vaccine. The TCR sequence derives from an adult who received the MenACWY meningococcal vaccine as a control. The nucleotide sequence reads TGTGCCAGCAGCTTGGGGGGCCTCTCCTACGAGCAGTACTTC. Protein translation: CASSLGGLSYEQYF.